The sequence of this TCR beta chain was determined in a study of beta chain features in type 1 diabetes. Study-wide results and limits: It was not settled here whether HLA type affects TCRB rearrangement. Naive, central memory and Treg TCRB repertoires appeared more alike in patients than in healthy donors.

One heparinised blood draw, averaging about 120 mL, came from each donor. CD4+ naive, central memory, regulatory and stem cell-like memory cells were sorted via CD45RO/CCR7/CD25/CD127/CD95/CD27. CDR1 is SGHNT and CDR2 is YYREEE in the germline V gene (reference sequence). CDR3 length: 15 residues. V gave up 4 bases and J gave up 4 bases; unmatched junction bases: 10. The investigators reverse transcribed all of the isolated RNA, so they sequenced expressed TCRB transcripts. Using immunoSEQ multiplex PCR, the repertoire was profiled, and TCRdb retains in-frame clones only, with some absent. The table shows some 250,000 clones, with less than 35% occurring only once. In its sample, this clone was seen many times. Its antigen is as yet unknown.

This TCR derives from a man aged 25-40 years in good health. The genes are TRBV5-4 and TRBJ2-5; 7 bases align to TRBD1. The sample taken for sequencing was central memory CD4+ T cells from blood. The CDR3 bases are TGTGCCAGCAGCATACGACAGGGCGTAGCAGAGACCCAGTACTTC. As protein: CASSIRQGVAETQYF.